Here is one T cell receptor (beta chain) with its context. Its antigen is not known. The treatment here: roughly 10-day PBMC culture with coronavirus spike peptide pools or control peptides (ViraFEST assay). The Oncomine TCR Beta short-read assay was applied to DNA of cultured CD4+ T cells. TCRdb ran MiXCR on the PCR reads and lists one entry per CDR3 protein. The data hold about 16,000 distinct CDR3 sequences, with about 56% observed a single time. This entry belongs to a study of vaccination and CD4 T cells after COVID-19. As for the study in general: No peptide, an HIV-1 Nef pool, or a CEFX pool was what each control culture received.

Trimming pared 3 bases from V and 4 bases from J, leaving 7 bases between. Germline V gives CDR1 MGHDK, CDR2 SYGVNS. This CDR3 is built from 13 residues. The chain is built from TRBV25-1 and TRBJ1-5; D uncertain. The input for sequencing was CD4+ T cells from blood, cultured in vitro, taken before SARS-CoV-2 vaccination. This TCR was sampled from a human donor who had recovered from COVID-19. Written as DNA, the CDR3 is TGTGCCAGCAGTGACCACGGGAATCAGCCCCAGCATTTT. Protein sequence: CASSDHGNQPQHF.